This TCR beta chain was found in a study of cytomegalovirus exposure and HLA in healthy donors. Study results and caveats: Association with HLA alleles at 0.05 false discovery rate was found for around 15,000 TCR beta sequences in a later analysis. Near-uniform donor sequencing depth was presumed by presence/absence analyses. Later analysis associated a missense DCLRE1C variant with TCR beta V- and J-gene trimming.

This clone was picked up one time. The antigen is not known. Donors were nominally healthy when sampled, though unrecorded immune exposures were likely. Germline CDR1 reads SNHLY; CDR2 reads FYNNEI. The V segment lost 7 bases and the J segment 1 base; nucleotides outside the gene matches: 6. This CDR3 spans 15 amino acids. The PCR had 60 Vbeta and 13 Jbeta primers. Here immunoSEQ multiplex PCR was the method, and the copy in TCRdb shows in-frame clones only, minus some. In the table there are around 120,000 clones, roughly 85% of which are singletons. This clonotype was sampled from a woman aged 40-49 years in good health and CMV-seronegative. Sample: PBMCs. V usage is TRBV2 and J usage is TRBJ2-1; 8 nucleotides agree with TRBD2. The CDR3 sequence is CASIEGGRSYNEQFF. In nucleotides, the CDR3 is TGTGCCAGCATCGAGGGCGGGAGGTCCTACAATGAGCAGTTCTTC.